This TCR beta chain was retrieved from a study of monozygotic twins with cystic fibrosis (dated by TCRdb to 2020 to 2022). About the investigation overall: Barcoded libraries were prepared with roughly 16 PCR cycles from about 3.2 micrograms of fragmented DNA. To gauge how much genetics shapes V and J gene usage, the researchers compared TCR beta repertoires both within and across 16 monozygotic twin pairs who have cystic fibrosis. Ten female and six male twin pairs, aged roughly 2.0 to 40 years (median about 10 years) and mostly children and adolescents, were included in the cohort. Twins were ranked among 1,060 cohort participants for weight-for-height and FEVPerc (FEV1 disease centile) at the day of blood sampling. Data for three of the twin pairs had previously been reported in another context.

The twin pairs came from the European Cystic Fibrosis Twin and Sibling Study Cohort, which recruited patients from over a hundred CF clinics across 14 European countries. Zygosity and CFTR genotype were confirmed in-house, and zygosity was tested by multiplex PCR of nine short tandem repeat loci. Peripheral blood was sampled from each twin, and clinical parameters were recorded on the day of blood sampling. Genomic DNA was isolated from peripheral blood cells with phenol/chloroform and kept in TE buffer at 4 degrees C. CDR1 and CDR2 are read off the germline V gene as SGHTA and FQGNSA. From cysteine to phenylalanine, the CDR3 is 14 amino acids long. Just the 42-base CDR3 DNA is kept, in frame starting at base 1. V loses 5 bases, J loses 3 bases, and the germline ends lie 12 bases apart. On this clone: Its antigen is unknown. Per-nucleotide qualities are absent, and no much larger clonotype sits a single base away.

Following the manufacturer's instructions, TCR beta CDR3 regions were amplified by multiplex PCR with the immunoSEQ immune profiling system. Sequencing was performed on an Illumina NextSeq system. Turning to the authors' computational methods: The immunoSEQ Analyzer platform handled processing of the sequence data, and clonality was calculated by taking the square root of Simpson's index of productive rearrangements. Similarity in V and J usage was quantified by Jensen-Shannon distance, and CDR3 generation probabilities were calculated with OLGA. Shared CDR3 sequences were searched against the immuneACCESS database (August 2020) and VDJdb (December 2020). TCRdb provides this immuneACCESS table in a form limited to in-frame rearrangements. Some clones are lacking; in checked studies, under half of them reflect an unresolved V gene, and why the rest are absent is not known. The V and J calls and the clone size are those of that table, but D and trimming were determined from the DNA. The sample table shows roughly 35,000 clones, and approximately 84% are seen once. The top ten constitute around 1.5% of the sample.

Summary of the overall study and its limitations: No association turned up between shared CDR3 numbers and age, concordance or disease severity, and the cohort was small. V gene usage was most similar to the co-twin for 13 of 16 pairs, and J usage for 8 of 16 pairs, suggesting genetic constraints. Nucleotide-identical clonotype sharing was significantly higher within monozygotic CF twin pairs than between unrelated CF individuals (P = 0.000026, Mann-Whitney). Simpson clonality tended to be low (median roughly 0.0098), which suggests a naive-dominated repertoire, although clonality was higher in the most severely affected patients.

Sequenced sample: blood. The rearrangement joined TRBV7-2 to TRBJ2-3; a weak D assignment points to TRBD2 (6 bases agree). The sequence was obtained from a girl aged 2 to 9 with cystic fibrosis. The DNA sequence follows: TGTGCCAGCAGCGCTAGCGTTAGAACAGATACGCAGTATTTT. Translated, it reads CASSASVRTDTQYF. Outside the CDR3, residues come from the reference TRBV7-2 and TRBJ2-3 proteins, so the full variable domain is: GAGVSQSPSNKVTEKGKDVELRCDPISGHTALYWYRQSLGQGLEFLIYFQGNSAPDKSGLPSDRFSAERTGGSVSTLTIQRTQQEDSAVYLCASSASVRTDTQYFGPGTRLTVL.